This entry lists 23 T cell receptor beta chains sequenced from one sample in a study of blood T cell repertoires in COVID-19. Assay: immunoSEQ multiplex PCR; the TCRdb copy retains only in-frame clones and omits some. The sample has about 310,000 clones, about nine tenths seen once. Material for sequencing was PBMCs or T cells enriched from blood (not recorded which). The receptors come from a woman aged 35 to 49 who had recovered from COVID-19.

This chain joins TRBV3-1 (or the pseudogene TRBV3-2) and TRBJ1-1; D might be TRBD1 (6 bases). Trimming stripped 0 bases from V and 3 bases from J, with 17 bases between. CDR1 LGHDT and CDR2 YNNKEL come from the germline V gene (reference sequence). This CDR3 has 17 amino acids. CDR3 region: CASSQDLGGAADTEAFF. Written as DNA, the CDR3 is TGTGCCAGCAGCCAAGATTTGGGGGGGGCGGCTGACACTGAAGCTTTCTTT.

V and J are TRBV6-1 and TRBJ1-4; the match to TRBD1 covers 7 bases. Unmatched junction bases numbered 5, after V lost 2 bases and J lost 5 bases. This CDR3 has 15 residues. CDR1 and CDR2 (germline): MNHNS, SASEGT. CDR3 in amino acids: CASSEMGQLNEKLFF. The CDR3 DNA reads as TGTGCCAGCAGTGAAATGGGACAGTTAAATGAAAAACTGTTTTTT.

The CDR3 loop reads CAWSPPAGGFYEQYF. The CDR3 bases are TGTGCCTGGAGTCCCCCGGCAGGGGGTTTTTACGAGCAGTACTTC. The chain has TRBV30 and TRBJ2-7; 7 positions agree with TRBD1. Germline CDR1 is GTSNPN and CDR2 is SVGIG (reference sequence). The CDR3 spans 15 residues. V trimming: 2 bases; J trimming: 4 bases; junction bases outside the gene matches: 11.

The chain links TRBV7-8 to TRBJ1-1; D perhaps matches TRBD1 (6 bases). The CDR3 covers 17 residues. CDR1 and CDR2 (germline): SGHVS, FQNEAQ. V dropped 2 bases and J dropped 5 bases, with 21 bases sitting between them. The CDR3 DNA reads TGTGCCAGCAGCTTATTGGGTATGGGGGCCGTGAGGACTGAAGCTTTCTTT. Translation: CASSLLGMGAVRTEAFF.

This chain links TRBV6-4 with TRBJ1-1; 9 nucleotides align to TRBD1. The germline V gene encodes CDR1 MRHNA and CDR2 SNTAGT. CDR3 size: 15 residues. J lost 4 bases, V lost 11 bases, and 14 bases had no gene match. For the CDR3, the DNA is TGTGCCGGACTTCGGGACAGGGATGATAGCACTGAAGCTTTCTTT. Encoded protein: CAGLRDRDDSTEAFF.

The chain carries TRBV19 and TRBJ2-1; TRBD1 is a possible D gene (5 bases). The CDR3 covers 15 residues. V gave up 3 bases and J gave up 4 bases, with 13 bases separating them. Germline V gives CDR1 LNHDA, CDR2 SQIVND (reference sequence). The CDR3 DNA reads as TGTGCCAGTAGTATTCTCCAGGGTCAGTACAATGAGCAGTTCTTC. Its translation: CASSILQGQYNEQFF.

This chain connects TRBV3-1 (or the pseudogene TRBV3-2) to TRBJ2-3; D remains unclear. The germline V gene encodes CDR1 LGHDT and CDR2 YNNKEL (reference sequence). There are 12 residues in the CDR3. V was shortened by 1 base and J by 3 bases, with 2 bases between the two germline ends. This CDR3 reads CASSQVTDTQYF. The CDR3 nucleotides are TGTGCCAGCAGCCAAGTAACAGATACGCAGTATTTT.

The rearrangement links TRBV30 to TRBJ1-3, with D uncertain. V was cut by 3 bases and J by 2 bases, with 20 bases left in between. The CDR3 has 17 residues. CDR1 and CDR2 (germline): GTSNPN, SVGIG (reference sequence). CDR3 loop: CAWSPALQWSTGNTIYF. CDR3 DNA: TGTGCCTGGAGCCCCGCGCTTCAATGGAGCACTGGAAACACCATATATTTT.

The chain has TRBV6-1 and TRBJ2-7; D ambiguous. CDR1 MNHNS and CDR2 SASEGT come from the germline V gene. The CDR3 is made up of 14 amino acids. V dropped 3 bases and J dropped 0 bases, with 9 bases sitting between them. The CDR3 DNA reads TGTGCCAGCAGTGAGGGCAGATTCTCCTACGAGCAGTACTTC. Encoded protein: CASSEGRFSYEQYF.

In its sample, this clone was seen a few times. CDR3 protein: CASSQEVAGGPGTEAFF. DNA for the CDR3: TGCGCCAGCAGCCAAGAAGTAGCGGGGGGCCCGGGCACTGAAGCTTTCTTT. The chain joins TRBV4-1 to TRBJ1-1, with D tentatively TRBD1 (6 bases). Trimming took 0 bases from V and 4 from J, leaving 18 bases between them. This CDR3 is built from 17 residues. The germline V gene has CDR1 MGHRA and CDR2 YSYEKL.

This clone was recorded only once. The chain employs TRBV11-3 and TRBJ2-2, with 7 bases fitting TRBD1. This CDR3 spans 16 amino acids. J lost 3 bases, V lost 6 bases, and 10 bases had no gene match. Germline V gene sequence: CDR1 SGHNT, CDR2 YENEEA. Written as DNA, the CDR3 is TGTGCCAGCAGTCCCAGGGAACAGGGGTACACCGGGGAGCTGTTTTTT. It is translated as CASSPREQGYTGELFF. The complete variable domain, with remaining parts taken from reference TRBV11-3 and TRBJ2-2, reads EAGVVQSPRYKIIEKKQPVAFWCNPISGHNTLYWYLQNLGQGPELLIRYENEEAVDDSQLPKDRFSAERLKGVDSTLKIQPAELGDSAVYLCASSPREQGYTGELFFGEGSRLTVL.

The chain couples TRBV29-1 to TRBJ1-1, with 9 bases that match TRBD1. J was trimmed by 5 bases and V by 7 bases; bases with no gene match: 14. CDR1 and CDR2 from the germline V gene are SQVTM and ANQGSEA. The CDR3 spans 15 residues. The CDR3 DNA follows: TGCAGCGCCAGCCGGACAGGGGCGGGGAGTACTGAAGCTTTCTTT. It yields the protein CSASRTGAGSTEAFF.

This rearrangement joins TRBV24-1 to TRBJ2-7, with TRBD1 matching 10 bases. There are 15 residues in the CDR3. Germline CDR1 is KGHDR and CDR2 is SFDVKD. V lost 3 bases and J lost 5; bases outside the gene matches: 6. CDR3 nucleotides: TGTGCCACCAGTGATCCCGCGACAGGGGGCCACGAGCAGTACTTC. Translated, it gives CATSDPATGGHEQYF.

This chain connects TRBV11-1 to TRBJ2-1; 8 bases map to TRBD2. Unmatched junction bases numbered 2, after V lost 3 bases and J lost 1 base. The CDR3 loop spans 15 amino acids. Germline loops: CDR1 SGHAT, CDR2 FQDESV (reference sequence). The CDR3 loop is CASSFIAGSYNEQFF. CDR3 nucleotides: TGTGCCAGCAGCTTTATAGCGGGGTCCTACAATGAGCAGTTCTTC.

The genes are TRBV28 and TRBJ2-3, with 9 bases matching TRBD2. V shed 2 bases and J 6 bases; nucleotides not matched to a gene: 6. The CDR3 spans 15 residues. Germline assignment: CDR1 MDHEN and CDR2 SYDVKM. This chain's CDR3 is CASSLVLAGLDTQYF. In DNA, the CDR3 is TGTGCCAGCAGTTTAGTGCTAGCGGGGTTGGATACGCAGTATTTT. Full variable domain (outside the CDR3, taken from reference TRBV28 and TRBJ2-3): DVKVTQSSRYLVKRTGEKVFLECVQDMDHENMFWYRQDPGLGLRLIYFSYDVKMKEKGDIPEGYSVSREKKERFSLILESASTNQTSMYLCASSLVLAGLDTQYFGPGTRLTVL.

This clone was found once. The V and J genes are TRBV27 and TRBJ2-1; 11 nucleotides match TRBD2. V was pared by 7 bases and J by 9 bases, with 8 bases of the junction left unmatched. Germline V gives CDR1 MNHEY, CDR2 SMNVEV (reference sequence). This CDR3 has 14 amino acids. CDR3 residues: CASTTGLAGFEQFF. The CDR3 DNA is TGTGCCAGCACTACTGGACTAGCGGGCTTTGAGCAGTTCTTC.

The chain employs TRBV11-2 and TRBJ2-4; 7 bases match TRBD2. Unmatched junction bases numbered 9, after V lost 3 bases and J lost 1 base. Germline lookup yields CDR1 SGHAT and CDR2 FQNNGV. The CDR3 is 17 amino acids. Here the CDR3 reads CASSLLLADLAKNIQYF. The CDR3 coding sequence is TGTGCCAGCAGCTTGCTTCTAGCGGACCTTGCCAAAAACATTCAGTACTTC.

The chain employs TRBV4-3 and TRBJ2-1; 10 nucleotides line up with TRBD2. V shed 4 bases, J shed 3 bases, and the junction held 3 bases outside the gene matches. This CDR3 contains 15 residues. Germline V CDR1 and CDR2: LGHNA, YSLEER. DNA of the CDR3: TGCGCCAGCAGCCTCGGACTAGCGGACTACAATGAGCAGTTCTTC. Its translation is CASSLGLADYNEQFF.

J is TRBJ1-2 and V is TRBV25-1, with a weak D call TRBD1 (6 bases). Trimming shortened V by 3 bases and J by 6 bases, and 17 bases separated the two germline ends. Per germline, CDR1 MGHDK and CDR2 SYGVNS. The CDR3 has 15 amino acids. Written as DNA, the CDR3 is TGTGCCAGCAGTGATTCCCTGACAGGAGTTCATGGCTACACCTTC. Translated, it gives CASSDSLTGVHGYTF.

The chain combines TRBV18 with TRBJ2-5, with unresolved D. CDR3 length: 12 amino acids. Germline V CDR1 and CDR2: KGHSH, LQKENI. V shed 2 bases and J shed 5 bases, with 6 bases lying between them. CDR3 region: CASSPSRETQYF. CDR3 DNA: TGTGCCAGCTCACCATCTCGTGAGACCCAGTACTTC.

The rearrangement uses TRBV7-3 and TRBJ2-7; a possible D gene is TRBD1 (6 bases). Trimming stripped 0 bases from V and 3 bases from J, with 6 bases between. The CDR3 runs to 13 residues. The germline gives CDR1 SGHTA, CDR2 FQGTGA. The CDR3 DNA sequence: TGTGCCAGCAGCTTAACGGACAGCTACGAGCAGTACTTC. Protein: CASSLTDSYEQYF.

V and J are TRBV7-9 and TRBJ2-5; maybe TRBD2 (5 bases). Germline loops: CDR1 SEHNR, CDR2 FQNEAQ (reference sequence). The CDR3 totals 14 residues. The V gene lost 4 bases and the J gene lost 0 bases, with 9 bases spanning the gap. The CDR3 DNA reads TGTGCCAGCAGCTCATCGGGATACCAAGAGACCCAGTACTTC. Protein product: CASSSSGYQETQYF.

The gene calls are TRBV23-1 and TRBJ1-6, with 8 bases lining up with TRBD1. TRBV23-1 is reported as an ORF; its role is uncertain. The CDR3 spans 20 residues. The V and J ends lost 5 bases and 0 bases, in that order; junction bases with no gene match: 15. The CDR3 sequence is CASSICRPDRESSYNSPLHF. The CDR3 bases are TGCGCCAGCAGTATTTGTCGCCCGGACAGGGAGAGCTCCTATAATTCACCCCTCCACTTT.